A selection of T cell receptor beta chains follows, all from one sample in a study of blood T cell repertoires in COVID-19. Libraries were prepared by immunoSEQ multiplex PCR; TCRdb keeps only in-frame clonotypes and omits some of them. In the table there are about 82,000 clones, around four fifths of which are singletons. Sequenced: peripheral blood. The receptors stem from a man at least 80 years old with active or convalescent COVID-19. The CDR3 runs from the conserved cysteine through the conserved F or W. A D gene is named only where the DNA matches it firmly. Size is stated for part of the rows, as once, few or many counts, or as a class when the clone is expanded.

TRBV11-2	.	TRBD1	TRBJ2-1	TGTGCCAGCAGCCGCGGTGGGACAGGGACCTCGTTCTTC	CASSRGGTGTSFF
TRBV6-5	.	.	TRBJ1-4	TGTGCCAGCAGCTATTTAGGGACACCGAATGAAAAACTGTTTTTT	CASSYLGTPNEKLFF
TRBV19	.	TRBD1	TRBJ1-5	TGTGCCAGTCAGTTTCAGGGGGCTTTGGGACAGCCCCAGCATTTT	CASQFQGALGQPQHF
TRBV24-1	.	TRBD1	TRBJ1-1	TGTGCCACCAGTGATTTGAACCGACAGGGGTTGGACACTGAAGCTTTCTTT	CATSDLNRQGLDTEAFF
TRBV25-1	.	TRBD1	TRBJ1-1	TGTGCCAGCAGTTCAACAGGGGACACTGAAGCTTTCTTT	CASSSTGDTEAFF
TRBV6-6	.	TRBD1	TRBJ1-1	TGTGCCAGCATCTTCCCGGACAGGGATACTGAAGCTTTCTTT	CASIFPDRDTEAFF
TRBV3-1/TRBV3-2	once	.	TRBJ1-3	TGTGCCAGCAGCCAACCTTGGGGGGGGGACTCAGGAAACACCATATATTTT	CASSQPWGGDSGNTIYF
TRBV7-9	once	.	TRBJ2-3	TGTGCCAGCAGCCCGAGCAATGGGGTGAGGGCTAATACGCAGTATTTT	CASSPSNGVRANTQYF
TRBV24-1	.	TRBD2	TRBJ2-3	TGTGCCACCAGTGAGACAGCGGGAGGGGGCACAGATACGCAGTATTTT	CATSETAGGGTDTQYF
TRBV11-2	.	.	TRBJ1-5	TGTGCCAGCAGCCTATCACAGGGTCCGGGTCAGCCCCAGCATTTT	CASSLSQGPGQPQHF
TRBV4-2	.	TRBD2	TRBJ2-3	TGTGCCAGCAGCCCCGGACTAGCGGGAGGGCCCGATACGCAGTATTTT	CASSPGLAGGPDTQYF
TRBV19	.	.	TRBJ1-3	TGTGCCAGTAGTATGCTGACAGTAACCTCTGGAAACACCATATATTTT	CASSMLTVTSGNTIYF
TRBV10-2	.	TRBD2	TRBJ2-1	TGCGCCAGCACGACCGGACTAGAGGTGCAGTTCTTC	CASTTGLEVQFF